This TCR beta chain was obtained from a study of T cell repertoires in cytomegalovirus infection. About this clonotype: Its specificity is unknown.

Germline loops: CDR1 SGHVS, CDR2 FQNEAQ. The V gene end was trimmed by 5 bases and the J gene end by 8 bases; junction bases not matched to a gene: 9. This CDR3 has 14 amino acids. MiXCR, run by TCRdb on the reads, gives a single entry per CDR3 protein. The sample shows around 430,000 distinct CDR3 sequences, 40% to 50% of them seen only once. This rearrangement joins TRBV7-8 to TRBJ1-2; TRBD1 aligns across 9 bases. This TCR was recovered from a human donor in good health (CMV status not recorded). Some clones in this sample may be carry-over from other donors' samples. Sample: cultured PBMCs, taken from culture after CMV antigen stimulation. The CDR3 is CASSARGQGGGYTF. The CDR3 DNA reads TGTGCCAGCAGCGCTAGGGGACAGGGTGGCGGCTACACCTTC. Supplemented by reference TRBV7-8 and TRBJ1-2, the full variable domain reads GAGVSQSPRYKVAKRGQDVALRCDPISGHVSLFWYQQALGQGPEFLTYFQNEAQLDKSGLPSDRFFAERPEGSVSTLKIQRTQQEDSAVYLCASSARGQGGGYTFGSGTRLTVV.